The rows below give T cell receptor beta chains drawn from one sample of a study of shared clonotypes between healthy human individuals. Method: immunoSEQ multiplex PCR; TCRdb's copy keeps in-frame clones and lacks some. The data contain under 650,000 clones, approximately 95% of them singletons. Sequenced sample: naive CD4+ T cells sorted from blood. These receptors were collected from a woman between 25 and 40 years old in good health. The CDR3 runs from the conserved cysteine through the conserved F or W. Each record gives: CDR3 DNA, CDR3 protein, J gene, clone size, V gene, D gene. D genes are given only for firm matches. Expanded clones get a size class; other rows say once, few or many, or leave the size out.

TGTGCCAGTAGTCCCCCCCCTAGCGGAATGGTCCACGAGCAGTACTTC,CASSPPPSGMVHEQYF,TRBJ2-7,.,TRBV19,TRBD2
TGTGCCAGCACCGACAGGGATAGGAGTACAGATACGCAGTATTTT,CASTDRDRSTDTQYF,TRBJ2-3,.,TRBV6-4,TRBD1
TGTGCCAGCAGTGAGGTGGGGACAAGGAATCAGCCCCAGCATTTT,CASSEVGTRNQPQHF,TRBJ1-5,.,TRBV2,.
TGTGCCAGCAGCCAAGGACTAGCGGAAACCTACGAGCAGTACTTC,CASSQGLAETYEQYF,TRBJ2-7,.,TRBV4-2,TRBD2
TGTGCCAGCAGTACGGCTAGCGGAGGATACAATGAGCAGTTCTTC,CASSTASGGYNEQFF,TRBJ2-1,.,TRBV28,TRBD2
TGCAGTGCAATGTACCGGAATGAGCAGTTCTTC,CSAMYRNEQFF,TRBJ2-1,.,TRBV20-1,.
TGCGCCAGCAGCCAAGCTTTGGGACAGGGACGTTTTAGTGGTTTT,CASSQALGQGRFSGF,TRBJ1-4,.,TRBV4-1,TRBD1
TGTGCCACCAGCAGAAACGGGATACGAGAGACCCAGTACTTC,CATSRNGIRETQYF,TRBJ2-5,.,TRBV15,.
TGTGCCAGCGTAGGCGGACCGGGACTAGCGCAGTTCTTC,CASVGGPGLAQFF,TRBJ2-1,.,TRBV5-4,TRBD2
TGTGCCAGCAGCGTAGCGGGAGGCCCCTACGAGCAGTACTTC,CASSVAGGPYEQYF,TRBJ2-7,.,TRBV9,TRBD2
TGTGCCAGCTCATCCCCCCCGGGTACGCAGTATTTT,CASSSPPGTQYF,TRBJ2-3,.,TRBV18,.
TGTGCCAGCTCACAACAGGGGGCCGCTGAAGCTTTCTTT,CASSQQGAAEAFF,TRBJ1-1,.,TRBV18,TRBD1
TGCGCCAGCAGCCAGAGCCCGGGACTAGCGACTAGCACAGATACGCAGTATTTT,CASSQSPGLATSTDTQYF,TRBJ2-3,once,TRBV5-1,TRBD2
TGTGTCAGAGGGCTAGGGGGCAAGTCTGGAAACACCATATATTTT,CVRGLGGKSGNTIYF,TRBJ1-3,.,TRBV7-5,.
TGTGCCAGTAGTTCAAACGTAGCGGGAGGTCAAGAGACCCAGTACTTC,CASSSNVAGGQETQYF,TRBJ2-5,.,TRBV19,TRBD2
TGTGCCAGCAGTTTGGCGGGTGGCAATCAGCCCCAGCATTTT,CASSLAGGNQPQHF,TRBJ1-5,.,TRBV27,.
TGTGCCAGCAGCTTGGGGGGACAGGGCGAGCAGTTCTTC,CASSLGGQGEQFF,TRBJ2-1,.,TRBV7-9,TRBD1
TGTGCCAGCAGTTACCACACTAGCCGAGAGACCCAGTACTTC,CASSYHTSRETQYF,TRBJ2-5,once,TRBV6-6,.
TGTGCCAGCAGCCAATTCTCCGGACACTCAACTAATGAAAAACTGTTTTTT,CASSQFSGHSTNEKLFF,TRBJ1-4,.,TRBV14,.
TGTGCCAGCACCCGAACGCCGAACACCGGGGAGCTGTTTTTT,CASTRTPNTGELFF,TRBJ2-2,.,TRBV28,.
TGTGCCAGCAGCGCAACCCCCCGGGCCCTAAACACTGAAGCTTTCTTT,CASSATPRALNTEAFF,TRBJ1-1,.,TRBV5-6,.
TGTGCCAGCAGTTTGGCGGGCGACACAGATACGCAGTATTTT,CASSLAGDTDTQYF,TRBJ2-3,.,TRBV5-5,.
TGTGCCAGCTCACTTCGGGCTTTCCTTAGCACAGATACGCAGTATTTT,CASSLRAFLSTDTQYF,TRBJ2-3,.,TRBV18,.
TGCGCCAGCAGCTTGGGACGGGGTAGCTATGGCTACACCTTC,CASSLGRGSYGYTF,TRBJ1-2,.,TRBV5-1,.
TGTGCCAGCTCAGATACCTCGACAGGGAGGAGGGAGACCCAGTACTTC,CASSDTSTGRRETQYF,TRBJ2-5,once,TRBV18,.
TGTGCCAGCTCGGGGACCGGGACAGACCATAGTCTTGGCTACACCTTC,CASSGTGTDHSLGYTF,TRBJ1-2,.,TRBV2,TRBD1
TGCGCCAGCAGCCAGTCCCCTACAGGGTACTTAGACAATGAGCAGTTCTTC,CASSQSPTGYLDNEQFF,TRBJ2-1,.,TRBV5-1,.
TGCGCCAGCAGCCATCCCCCGGGACTAGCGGGAGAGGCCCTAGGGACCCAGTACTTC,CASSHPPGLAGEALGTQYF,TRBJ2-5,.,TRBV4-1,TRBD2
TGCGCCAGCAGCTCACCGACAGACACTGAAGCTTTCTTT,CASSSPTDTEAFF,TRBJ1-1,.,TRBV5-1,.
TGTGCCAGCAGCTTGGGCGGGAGCTCCTACAATGAGCAGTTCTTC,CASSLGGSSYNEQFF,TRBJ2-1,.,TRBV5-8,TRBD2
TGTGCCAGCAGTTACTGGAGGGATAGCACAGATACGCAGTATTTT,CASSYWRDSTDTQYF,TRBJ2-3,.,TRBV6-5,.
TGTGCCAGCAGCCTTCCGTTAAGGAGGGGGGAGACCCAGTACTTC,CASSLPLRRGETQYF,TRBJ2-5,.,TRBV7-9,.
TGCGCCAGCAGCCAAACAGGGGGCGATTTGGAAAAACTGTTTTTT,CASSQTGGDLEKLFF,TRBJ1-4,.,TRBV4-1,TRBD1
TGTGCCAGCAGTACGGGACTAGCGGGAGTAGTTGGGGCCAACGTCCTGACTTTC,CASSTGLAGVVGANVLTF,TRBJ2-6,.,TRBV28,TRBD2
TGTGCCAGCAGCTTAGTAAGTGAGCAGTTCTTC,CASSLVSEQFF,TRBJ2-1,.,TRBV11-2,.
TGCGCCAGCAAGGCGGAGGGTGAGCAGTTCTTC,CASKAEGEQFF,TRBJ2-1,.,TRBV4-1,.
TGTGCCAGCACCCACAGTGACAGGGGCCATAGCAATCAGCCCCAGCATTTT,CASTHSDRGHSNQPQHF,TRBJ1-5,.,TRBV19,TRBD1
TGTGCCAGCAGCCAAGGCGGGAACTACGAGCAGTACTTC,CASSQGGNYEQYF,TRBJ2-7,.,TRBV4-2,.
TGTGCCAGCATAAAGGTCATGAACACTGAAGCTTTCTTT,CASIKVMNTEAFF,TRBJ1-1,.,TRBV6-1,.
TGTGCCAGTAGTCGGGAGGAAAAACTGTTTTTT,CASSREEKLFF,TRBJ1-4,.,TRBV19,.
TGTGCCAGCAGTTTTAAGGGGGTAACTAATCAGCCCCAGCATTTT,CASSFKGVTNQPQHF,TRBJ1-5,.,TRBV27,.
TGTGCCAGCAGTTTAGCCCTAGCGGGAGTTTACACAGATACGCAGTATTTT,CASSLALAGVYTDTQYF,TRBJ2-3,.,TRBV28,TRBD2
TGTGCCAGCAGCTTAGACAGGGGATCATCGAATGAGCAGTTCTTC,CASSLDRGSSNEQFF,TRBJ2-1,.,TRBV6-5,TRBD1
TGTGCCAGCCGGCAAGGGGATAGGCAGCCCCAGCATTTT,CASRQGDRQPQHF,TRBJ1-5,.,TRBV6-5,.
TGTGCCAGCAGTTTTGATCGGACAGAAGAAGGCAATGAGCAGTTCTTC,CASSFDRTEEGNEQFF,TRBJ2-1,.,TRBV27,.
TGTGCCAGCAGTTTGGGGACCCGCGAGCAGTACTTC,CASSLGTREQYF,TRBJ2-7,.,TRBV28,.
TGTGCCAGCAGTTTTGGGGTCCCCACTGAAGCTTTCTTT,CASSFGVPTEAFF,TRBJ1-1,.,TRBV28,.
TGTGCCAGCAGTCCCACTAGCTACGAGCAGTACTTC,CASSPTSYEQYF,TRBJ2-7,.,TRBV7-6,.
TGCAGCGTTCGGAGCTCCTACGAGCAGTACTTC,CSVRSSYEQYF,TRBJ2-7,once,TRBV29-1,.
TGTGCCAGCAGCAGCTTAGAAGTCCGTACGAGCAATCAGCCCCAGCATTTT,CASSSLEVRTSNQPQHF,TRBJ1-5,.,TRBV11-2,.
TGTGCCAGCAGTGAATTCGCTAGCTCCTACGAGCAGTACTTC,CASSEFASSYEQYF,TRBJ2-7,.,TRBV25-1,.
TGTGCCAGCAGCCCGCCTTGGGGGGCCCACGAGCAGTACTTC,CASSPPWGAHEQYF,TRBJ2-7,.,TRBV14,.
TGTGCCAGCAGCTTAAAAGGGGGCGAAGTTCCTCTCGACGAGCAGTACTTC,CASSLKGGEVPLDEQYF,TRBJ2-7,.,TRBV7-9,TRBD1
TGTGCCAGCAGTCCACCCCCGGGACAGCCGAACACTGAAGCTTTCTTT,CASSPPPGQPNTEAFF,TRBJ1-1,.,TRBV28,TRBD1
TGTGCCAGCTCACTTGGGACTAGCCATGAGCAGTTCTTC,CASSLGTSHEQFF,TRBJ2-1,.,TRBV18,TRBD2